This T cell receptor beta chain is from a study of blood T cell repertoires in COVID-19. The wider study: Samples representing acute and convalescent COVID-19 were sourced from the United States, Italy and Spain. PBMCs, B-cell-depleted T cells, or T cells were the source of the cDNA or gDNA that made up the material.

Germline CDR1 reads SGHKS; CDR2 reads YYEKEE (reference sequence). V gave up 1 base and J gave up 3 bases, with 8 bases separating them. The CDR3 sequence is 13 residues long. The data were produced by immunoSEQ multiplex PCR, yet TCRdb's version contains in-frame clones alone and is incomplete. The sample carries about 120,000 clones, 80% recorded once. The chain uses TRBV5-5 and TRBJ2-7; D is uncertain. What was sequenced was peripheral blood. This TCR was recovered from a man in his sixties with active or convalescent COVID-19. CDR3 coding DNA: TGTGCCAGCAGCTTGTCTGACATCTACGAGCAGTACTTC. It specifies CASSLSDIYEQYF.